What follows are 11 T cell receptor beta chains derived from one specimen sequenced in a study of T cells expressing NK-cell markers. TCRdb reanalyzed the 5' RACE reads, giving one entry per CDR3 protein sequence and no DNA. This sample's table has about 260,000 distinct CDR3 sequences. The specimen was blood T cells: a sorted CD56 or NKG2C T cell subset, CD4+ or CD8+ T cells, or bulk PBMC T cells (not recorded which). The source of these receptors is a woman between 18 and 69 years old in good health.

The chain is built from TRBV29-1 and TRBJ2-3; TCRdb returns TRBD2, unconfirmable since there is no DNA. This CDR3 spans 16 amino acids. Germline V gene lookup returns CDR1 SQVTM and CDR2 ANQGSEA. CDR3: CSVEEASGSKTDTQYF.

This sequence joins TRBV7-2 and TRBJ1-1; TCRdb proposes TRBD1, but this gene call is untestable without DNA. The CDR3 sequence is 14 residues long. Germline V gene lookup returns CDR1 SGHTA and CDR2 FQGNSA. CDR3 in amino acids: CASSPRTENTEAFF.

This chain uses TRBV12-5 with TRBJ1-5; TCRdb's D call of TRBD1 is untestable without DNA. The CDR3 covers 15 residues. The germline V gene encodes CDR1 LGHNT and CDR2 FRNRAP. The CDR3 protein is CASGLEGASNQPQHF. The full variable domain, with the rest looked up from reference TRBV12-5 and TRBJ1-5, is DARVTQTPRHKVTEMGQEVTMRCQPILGHNTVFWYRQTMMQGLELLAYFRNRAPLDDSGMPKDRFSAEMPDATLATLKIQPSEPRDSAVYFCASGLEGASNQPQHFGDGTRLSIL.

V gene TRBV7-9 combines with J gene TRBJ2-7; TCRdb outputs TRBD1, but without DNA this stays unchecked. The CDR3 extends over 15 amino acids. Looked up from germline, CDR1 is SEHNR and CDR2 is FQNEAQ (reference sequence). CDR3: CASSLGTGGGYEQYF.

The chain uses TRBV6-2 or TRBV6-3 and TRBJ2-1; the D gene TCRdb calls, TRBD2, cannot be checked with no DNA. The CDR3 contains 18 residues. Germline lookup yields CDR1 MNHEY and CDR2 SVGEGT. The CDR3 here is CASSSGLAGGGLMIEQFF.

The CDR3 is CATSEVTENTEAFF. This sequence joins TRBV15 and TRBJ1-1. This CDR3 has 14 amino acids. Germline V CDR1 and CDR2: LNHNV, YYDKDF (reference sequence). The full variable domain, completed using reference TRBV15 and TRBJ1-1, is DAMVIQNPRYQVTQFGKPVTLSCSQTLNHNVMYWYQQKSSQAPKLLFHYYDKDFNNEADTPDNFQSRRPNTSFCFLDIRSPGLGDTAMYLCATSEVTENTEAFFGQGTRLTVV.

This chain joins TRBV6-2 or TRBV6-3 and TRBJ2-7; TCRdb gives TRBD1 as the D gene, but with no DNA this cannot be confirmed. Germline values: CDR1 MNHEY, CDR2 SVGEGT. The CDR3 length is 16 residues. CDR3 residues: CASSYSRQGVSYEQYF.

CDR3: CASSQLVSYEQYF. The chain has TRBV19 and TRBJ2-7; TCRdb lists TRBD2, though no DNA is available to test this call. The CDR3 runs 13 residues. Germline loops: CDR1 LNHDA, CDR2 SQIVND (reference sequence).

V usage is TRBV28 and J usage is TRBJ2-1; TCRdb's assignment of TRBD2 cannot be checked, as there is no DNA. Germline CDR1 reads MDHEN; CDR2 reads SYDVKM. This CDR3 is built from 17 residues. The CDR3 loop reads CASSLVPLATTYNEQFF. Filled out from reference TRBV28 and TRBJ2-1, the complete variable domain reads DVKVTQSSRYLVKRTGEKVFLECVQDMDHENMFWYRQDPGLGLRLIYFSYDVKMKEKGDIPEGYSVSREKKERFSLILESASTNQTSMYLCASSLVPLATTYNEQFFGPGTRLTVL.

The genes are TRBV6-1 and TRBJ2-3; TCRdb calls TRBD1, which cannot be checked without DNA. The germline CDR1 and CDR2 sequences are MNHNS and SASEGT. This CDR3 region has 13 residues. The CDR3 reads CASSVDRRDTQYF.

CDR3 in amino acids: CSAPTGLRTQYF. V is TRBV20-1 and J is TRBJ2-5; without DNA, the TCRdb call of TRBD1 cannot be checked. The CDR3 loop spans 12 amino acids. The germline CDR1 and CDR2 sequences are DFQATT and SNEGSKA (reference sequence).